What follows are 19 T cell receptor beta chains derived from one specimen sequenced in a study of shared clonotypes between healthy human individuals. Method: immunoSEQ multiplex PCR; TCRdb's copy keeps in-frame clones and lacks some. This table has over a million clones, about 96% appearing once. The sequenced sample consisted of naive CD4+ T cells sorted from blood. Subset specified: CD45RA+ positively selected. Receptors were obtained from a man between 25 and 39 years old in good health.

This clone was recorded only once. CDR3 coding DNA: TGTGCCAGCCGTCGGGGACTAGCGGGAGAGCAGTACTTC. Protein sequence: CASRRGLAGEQYF. The V gene is TRBV25-1, the J gene TRBJ2-7, with 13 nucleotides matching TRBD2. Germline V gives CDR1 MGHDK, CDR2 SYGVNS. The CDR3 is made up of 13 amino acids. J was trimmed by 7 bases and V by 8 bases; bases with no gene match: 5.

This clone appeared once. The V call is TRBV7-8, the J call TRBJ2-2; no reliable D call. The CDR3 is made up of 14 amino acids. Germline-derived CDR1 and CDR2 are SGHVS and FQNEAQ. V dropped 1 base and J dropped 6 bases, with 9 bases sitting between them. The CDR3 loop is CASSLDLGAGELFF. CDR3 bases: TGTGCCAGCAGCTTAGATTTGGGTGCCGGGGAGCTGTTTTTT.

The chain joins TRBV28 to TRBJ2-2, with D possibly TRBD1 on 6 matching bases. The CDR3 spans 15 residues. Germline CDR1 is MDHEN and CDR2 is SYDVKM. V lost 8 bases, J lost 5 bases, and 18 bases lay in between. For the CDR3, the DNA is TGTGCCAGCGAACGAACAGGGCCGGGGACCGGGGAGCTGTTTTTT. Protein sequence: CASERTGPGTGELFF.

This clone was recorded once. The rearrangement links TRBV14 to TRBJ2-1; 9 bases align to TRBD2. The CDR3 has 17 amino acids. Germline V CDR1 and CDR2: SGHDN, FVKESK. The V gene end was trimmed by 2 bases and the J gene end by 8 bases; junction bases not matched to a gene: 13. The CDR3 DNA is TGTGCCAGCAGCCAACAAAATCGACTAGCGGTTAGCTATGAGCAGTTCTTC. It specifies CASSQQNRLAVSYEQFF.

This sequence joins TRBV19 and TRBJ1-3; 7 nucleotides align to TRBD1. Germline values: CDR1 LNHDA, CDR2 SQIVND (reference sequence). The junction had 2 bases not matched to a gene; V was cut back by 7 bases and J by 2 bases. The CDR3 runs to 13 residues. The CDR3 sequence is CASTRGPGNTIYF. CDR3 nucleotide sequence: TGTGCCAGTACTAGGGGGCCTGGAAACACCATATATTTT.

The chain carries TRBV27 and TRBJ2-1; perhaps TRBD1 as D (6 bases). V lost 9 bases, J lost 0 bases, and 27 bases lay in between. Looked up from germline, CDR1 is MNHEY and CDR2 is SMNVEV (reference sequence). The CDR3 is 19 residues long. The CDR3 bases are TGTGCCAGTAAAGACTCTCGGACGGGACACCTGAGCTCCTACAATGAGCAGTTCTTC. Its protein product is CASKDSRTGHLSSYNEQFF.

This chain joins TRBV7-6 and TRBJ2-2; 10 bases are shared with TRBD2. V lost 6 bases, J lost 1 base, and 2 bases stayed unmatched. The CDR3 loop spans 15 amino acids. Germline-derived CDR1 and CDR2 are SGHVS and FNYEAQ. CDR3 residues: CASSRLAGNTGELFF. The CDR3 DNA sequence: TGTGCCAGCAGTCGACTAGCGGGGAACACCGGGGAGCTGTTTTTT.

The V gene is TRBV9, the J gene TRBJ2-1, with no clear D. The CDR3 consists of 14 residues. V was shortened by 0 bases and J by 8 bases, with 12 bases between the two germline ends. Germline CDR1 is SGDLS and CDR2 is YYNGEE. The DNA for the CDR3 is TGTGCCAGCAGCGTAGACATGGGTGTCGATGAGCAGTTCTTC. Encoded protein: CASSVDMGVDEQFF.

CDR3 residues: CASSRSGPSAEQYF. The CDR3, as DNA: TGTGCCAGCTCCCGCAGCGGTCCTTCCGCCGAGCAGTACTTC. The chain couples TRBV18 to TRBJ2-7, with a weak D call TRBD2 (5 bases). V was clipped by 6 bases and J by 6 bases, with 18 bases between them. Germline V gene sequence: CDR1 KGHSH, CDR2 LQKENI. The CDR3 length is 14 residues. The variable domain in full, with the rest retrieved from reference TRBV18 and TRBJ2-7, is NAGVMQNPRHLVRRRGQEARLRCSPMKGHSHVYWYRQLPEEGLKFMVYLQKENIIDESGMPKERFSAEFPKEGPSILRIQQVVRGDSAAYFCASSRSGPSAEQYFGPGTRLTVT.

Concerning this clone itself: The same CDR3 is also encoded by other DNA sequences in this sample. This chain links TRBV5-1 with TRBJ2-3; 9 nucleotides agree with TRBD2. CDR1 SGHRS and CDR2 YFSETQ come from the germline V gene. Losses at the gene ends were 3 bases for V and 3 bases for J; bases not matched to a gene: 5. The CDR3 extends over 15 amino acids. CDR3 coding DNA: TGCGCCAGCAGCTCTCGGACTAGCGTAACAGATACGCAGTATTTT. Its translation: CASSSRTSVTDTQYF.

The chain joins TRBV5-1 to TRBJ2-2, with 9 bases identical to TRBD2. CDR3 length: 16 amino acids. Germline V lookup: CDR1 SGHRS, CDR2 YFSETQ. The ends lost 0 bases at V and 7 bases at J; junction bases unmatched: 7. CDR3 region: CASSLALAGDVGELFF. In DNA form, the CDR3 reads TGCGCCAGCAGCTTGGCTTTAGCGGGAGATGTCGGGGAGCTGTTTTTT.

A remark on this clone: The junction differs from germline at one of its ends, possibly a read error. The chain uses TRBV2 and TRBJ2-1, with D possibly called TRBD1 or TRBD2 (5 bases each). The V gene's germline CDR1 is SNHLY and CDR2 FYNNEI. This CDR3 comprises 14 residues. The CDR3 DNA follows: TGTGTCCTAAGCCGGGACCACTCCTACAATAAGCAGTTCTTC. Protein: CVLSRDHSYNKQFF.

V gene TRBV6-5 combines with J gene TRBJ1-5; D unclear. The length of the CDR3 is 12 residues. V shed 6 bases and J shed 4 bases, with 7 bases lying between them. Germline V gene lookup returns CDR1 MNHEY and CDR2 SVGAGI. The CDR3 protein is CASRAQNQPQHF. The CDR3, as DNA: TGTGCCAGCAGGGCCCAAAATCAGCCCCAGCATTTT.

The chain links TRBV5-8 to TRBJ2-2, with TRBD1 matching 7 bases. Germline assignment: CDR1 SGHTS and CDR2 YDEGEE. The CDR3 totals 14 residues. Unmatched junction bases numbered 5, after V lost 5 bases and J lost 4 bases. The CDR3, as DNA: TGTGCCAGCAGGCCTACAGGGGCCACCGGGGAGCTGTTTTTT. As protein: CASRPTGATGELFF. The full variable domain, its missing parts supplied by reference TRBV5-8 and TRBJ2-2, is EAGVTQSPTHLIKTRGQQATLRCSPISGHTSVYWYQQALGLGLQFLLWYDEGEERNRGNFPPRFSGRQFPNYSSELNVNALELEDSALYLCASRPTGATGELFFGEGSRLTVL.

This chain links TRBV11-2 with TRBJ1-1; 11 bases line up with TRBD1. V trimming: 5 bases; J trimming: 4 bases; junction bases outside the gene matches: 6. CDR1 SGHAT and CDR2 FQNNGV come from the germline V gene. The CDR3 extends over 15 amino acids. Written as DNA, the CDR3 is TGTGCCAGCAGCCACACCGGGACAGGGGGCACTGAAGCTTTCTTT. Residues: CASSHTGTGGTEAFF. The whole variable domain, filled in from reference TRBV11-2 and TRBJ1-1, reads EAGVAQSPRYKIIEKRQSVAFWCNPISGHATLYWYQQILGQGPKLLIQFQNNGVVDDSQLPKDRFSAERLKGVDSTLKIQPAKLEDSAVYLCASSHTGTGGTEAFFGQGTRLTVV.

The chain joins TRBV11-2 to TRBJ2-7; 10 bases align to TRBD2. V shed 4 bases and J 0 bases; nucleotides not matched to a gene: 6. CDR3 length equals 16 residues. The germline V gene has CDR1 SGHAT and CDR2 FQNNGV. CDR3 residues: CASSSPGLASSYEQYF. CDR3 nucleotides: TGTGCCAGCAGCTCTCCGGGACTAGCGAGCTCCTACGAGCAGTACTTC.

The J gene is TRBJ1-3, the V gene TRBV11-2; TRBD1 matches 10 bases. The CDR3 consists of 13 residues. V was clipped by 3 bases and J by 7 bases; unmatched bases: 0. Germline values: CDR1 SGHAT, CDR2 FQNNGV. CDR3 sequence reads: CASSLTGGNTIYF. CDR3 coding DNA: TGTGCCAGCAGCTTGACAGGGGGCAACACCATATATTTT.

The DNA for the CDR3 is TGTGCCAGCAGCTTATCCCTGACAGTCTCGACTAGCGGTAGCACAGATACGCAGTATTTT. This gives the protein CASSLSLTVSTSGSTDTQYF. The V and J genes are TRBV7-6 and TRBJ2-3; TRBD2 aligns across 9 bases. From germline, CDR1 is SGHVS and CDR2 FNYEAQ. The junction had 15 bases not matched to a gene; V was cut back by 2 bases and J by 0 bases. CDR3 size: 20 residues.

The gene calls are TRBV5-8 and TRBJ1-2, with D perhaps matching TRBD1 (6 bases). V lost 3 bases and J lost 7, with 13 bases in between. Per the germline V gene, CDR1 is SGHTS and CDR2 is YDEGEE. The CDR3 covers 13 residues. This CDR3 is CASSSAQGFGYTF. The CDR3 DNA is TGTGCCAGCAGCTCCGCCCAGGGGTTTGGCTACACCTTC.